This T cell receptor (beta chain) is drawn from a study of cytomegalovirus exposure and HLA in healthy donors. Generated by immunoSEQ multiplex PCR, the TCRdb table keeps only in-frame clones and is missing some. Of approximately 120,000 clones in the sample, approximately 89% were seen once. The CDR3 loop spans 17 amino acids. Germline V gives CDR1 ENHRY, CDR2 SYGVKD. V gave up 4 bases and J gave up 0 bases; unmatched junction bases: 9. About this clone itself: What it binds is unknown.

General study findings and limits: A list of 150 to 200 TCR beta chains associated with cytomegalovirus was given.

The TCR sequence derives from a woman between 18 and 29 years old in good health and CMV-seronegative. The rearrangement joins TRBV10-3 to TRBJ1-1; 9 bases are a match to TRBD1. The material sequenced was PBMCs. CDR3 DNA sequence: TGTGCCATCAGTGCGGGGACAGGGTTTGACATGAACACTGAAGCTTTCTTT. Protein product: CAISAGTGFDMNTEAFF.